Detailed here is one T cell receptor beta chain. Multiplex touch-down PCR amplified TRB using TRB-A and TRB-B pools in one tube. TCRdb derives one entry per CDR3 protein from the multiplex PCR reads, leaving out DNA. The sample table includes about 7,400 distinct CDR3 sequences. About 39,000 genome equivalents of blood DNA were amplified for TRB. CDR1 and CDR2 (germline): LNHDA, SQIVND (reference sequence). CDR3 length: 13 amino acids. This sample was taken from a study of T cell clusters in autoimmune cytopenias. Sequencing used peripheral blood. The clonotype originates from a human donor with an autoimmune cytopenia or autoimmune hepatitis (not recorded which). J is TRBJ2-5 and V is TRBV19; lacking DNA, the TRBD2 call made by TCRdb goes unchecked. CDR3 region: CASSIQEGETQYF.